This T cell receptor (beta chain) was sequenced during a study of spatial heterogeneity in lung cancer. Overall study findings and caveats: Counts of expanded alpha and beta TCRs within tumors tracked the tumor nonsynonymous mutation count.

All TCR cDNA molecules were individually tagged with a unique molecular identifier. MiXCR was run by TCRdb on the 5' RACE reads, yielding one entry per CDR3 protein. The data show 15,000 or so distinct CDR3 sequences, approximately 4.8% seen once. This clonotype qualifies as medium-sized. The antigen is not known. The CDR3 extends over 13 amino acids. Trimming removed 3 bases from V and 7 bases from J, with 12 bases in between. CDR1 and CDR2 from the germline V gene are SQVTM and ANQGSEA. Documented time point: sample taken at primary tumor resection. The rearrangement links TRBV29-1 to TRBJ2-2; D gene uncertain. The sample was lung tumor tissue, taken at surgery. This receptor was identified in a female donor with early-stage non-small cell lung cancer. The CDR3 region is CSVDVVKGGELFF. CDR3 bases: TGCAGCGTTGATGTAGTTAAGGGCGGGGAGCTGTTTTTT.